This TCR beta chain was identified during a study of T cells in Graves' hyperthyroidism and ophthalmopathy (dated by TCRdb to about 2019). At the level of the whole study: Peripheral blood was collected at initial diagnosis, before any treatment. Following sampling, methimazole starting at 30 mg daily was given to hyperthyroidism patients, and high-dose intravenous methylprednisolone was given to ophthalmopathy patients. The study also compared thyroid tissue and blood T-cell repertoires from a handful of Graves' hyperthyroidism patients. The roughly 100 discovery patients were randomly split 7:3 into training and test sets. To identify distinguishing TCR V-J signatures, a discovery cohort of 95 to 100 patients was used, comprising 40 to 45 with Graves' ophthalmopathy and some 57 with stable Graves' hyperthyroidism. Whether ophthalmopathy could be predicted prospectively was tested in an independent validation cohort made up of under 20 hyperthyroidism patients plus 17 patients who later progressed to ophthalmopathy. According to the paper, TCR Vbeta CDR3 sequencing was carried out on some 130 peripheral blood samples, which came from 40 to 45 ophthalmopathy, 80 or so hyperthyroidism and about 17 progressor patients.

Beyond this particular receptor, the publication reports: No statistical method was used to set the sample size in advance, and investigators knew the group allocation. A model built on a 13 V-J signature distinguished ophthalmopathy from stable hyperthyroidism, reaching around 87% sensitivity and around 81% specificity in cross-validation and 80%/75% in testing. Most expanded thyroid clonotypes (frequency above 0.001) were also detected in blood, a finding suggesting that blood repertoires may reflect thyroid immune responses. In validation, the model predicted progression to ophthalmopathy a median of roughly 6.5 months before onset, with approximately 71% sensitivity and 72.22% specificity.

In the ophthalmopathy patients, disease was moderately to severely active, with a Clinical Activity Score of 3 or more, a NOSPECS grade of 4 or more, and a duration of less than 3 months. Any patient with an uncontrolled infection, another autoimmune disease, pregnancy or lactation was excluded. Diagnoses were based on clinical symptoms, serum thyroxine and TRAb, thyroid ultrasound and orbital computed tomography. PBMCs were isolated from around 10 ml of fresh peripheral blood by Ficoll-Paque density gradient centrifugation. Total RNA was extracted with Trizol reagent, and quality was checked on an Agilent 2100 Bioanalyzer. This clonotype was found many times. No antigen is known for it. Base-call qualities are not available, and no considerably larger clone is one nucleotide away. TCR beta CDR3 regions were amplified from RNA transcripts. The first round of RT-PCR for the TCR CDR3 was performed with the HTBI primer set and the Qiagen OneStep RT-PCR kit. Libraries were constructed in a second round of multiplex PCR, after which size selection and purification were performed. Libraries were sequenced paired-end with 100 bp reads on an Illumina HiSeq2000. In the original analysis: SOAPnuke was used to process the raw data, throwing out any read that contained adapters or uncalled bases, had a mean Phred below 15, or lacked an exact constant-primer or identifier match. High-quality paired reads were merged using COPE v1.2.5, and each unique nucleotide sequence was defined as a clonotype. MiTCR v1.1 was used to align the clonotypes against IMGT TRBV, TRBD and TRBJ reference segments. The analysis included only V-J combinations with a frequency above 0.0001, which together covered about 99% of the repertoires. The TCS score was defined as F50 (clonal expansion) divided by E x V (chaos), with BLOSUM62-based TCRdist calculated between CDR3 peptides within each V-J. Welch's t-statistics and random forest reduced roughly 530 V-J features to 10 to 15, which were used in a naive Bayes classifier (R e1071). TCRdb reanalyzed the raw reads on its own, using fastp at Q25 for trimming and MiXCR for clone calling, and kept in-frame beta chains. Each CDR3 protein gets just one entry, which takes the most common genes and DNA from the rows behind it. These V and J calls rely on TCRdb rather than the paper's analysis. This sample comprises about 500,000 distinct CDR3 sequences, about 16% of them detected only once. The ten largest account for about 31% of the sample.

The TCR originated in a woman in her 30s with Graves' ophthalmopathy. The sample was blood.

The DNA reads TGTGCCAGCTCACCCAATGATAGCGGGGAAAACATTCAGTACTTC. Its translation reads: CASSPNDSGENIQYF. The chain employs TRBV18 and TRBJ2-4; TRBD2 matches 8 bases in the middle. CDR3 length: 15 amino acids, cysteine to phenylalanine. The entry retains the CDR3 DNA only, 45 bases that are in frame from base 1. CDR1 and CDR2, per the germline V gene, are KGHSH and LQKENI. Ends trimmed: V by 3 bases, J by 5 bases; bases unmatched to a gene: 6. Extended through the reference TRBV18 and TRBJ2-4 proteins, this CDR3 yields the full variable domain: NAGVMQNPRHLVRRRGQEARLRCSPMKGHSHVYWYRQLPEEGLKFMVYLQKENIIDESGMPKERFSAEFPKEGPSILRIQQVVRGDSAAYFCASSPNDSGENIQYFGAGTRLSVL.